This passage covers 20 T cell receptor beta chains from one sample sequenced in a study of blood T cell repertoires in COVID-19. Produced via immunoSEQ multiplex PCR; TCRdb's table is partial and in-frame only. The profile shows a few hundred thousand clones, around 87% of them singletons. Sequenced: peripheral blood. All receptors come from a woman in her 70s with active or convalescent COVID-19.

The rearrangement links TRBV10-3 to TRBJ1-5; D unresolved. This CDR3 comprises 14 residues. V was trimmed by 8 bases and J by 0 bases, leaving 11 bases between them. CDR1 and CDR2 (germline): ENHRY, SYGVKD. The CDR3 nucleotides are TGTGCCATCGGATCAGGATATAGCAATCAGCCCCAGCATTTT. It codes for CAIGSGYSNQPQHF.

The table lists this clone with many counts. This chain joins TRBV5-8 and TRBJ2-7; D not resolved. Trimming took 1 base from V and 4 from J, leaving 9 bases between them. The germline CDR1 and CDR2 sequences are SGHTS and YDEGEE. The CDR3 runs to 13 residues. Here the CDR3 DNA reads TGTGCCAGCAGCTTGAGTACACAGTACGAGCAGTACTTC. The encoded protein is CASSLSTQYEQYF.

The chain employs TRBV29-1 and TRBJ1-2, with 8 bases fitting TRBD1. Trimming took 6 bases from V and 5 from J; bases not matched to a gene: 8. CDR1 and CDR2 (germline): SQVTM, ANQGSEA. The CDR3 loop spans 13 amino acids. The CDR3 spells CSVGDRGGYGYTF. The CDR3, as DNA: TGCAGCGTGGGCGACAGGGGAGGGTATGGCTACACCTTC. Using reference TRBV29-1 and TRBJ1-2 for the parts outside the CDR3, the full variable domain is SAVISQKPSRDICQRGTSLTIQCQVDSQVTMMFWYRQQPGQSLTLIATANQGSEATYESGFVIDKFPISRPNLTFSTLTVSNMSPEDSSIYLCSVGDRGGYGYTFGSGTRLTVV.

J is TRBJ1-5 and V is TRBV3-1 (or the pseudogene TRBV3-2); D may be TRBD1 (6 bases). The CDR3 is 14 amino acids. Trimming shortened V by 4 bases and J by 0 bases, and 7 bases separated the two germline ends. Germline V CDR1 and CDR2: LGHDT, YNNKEL (reference sequence). CDR3: CASSPTGSNQPQHF. CDR3 nucleotides: TGTGCCAGCAGCCCGACAGGTAGCAATCAGCCCCAGCATTTT.

The V call is TRBV7-9, the J call TRBJ1-2, with D tentatively TRBD1 (6 bases). Trimming shortened V by 1 base and J by 3 bases, and 9 bases separated the two germline ends. Germline loops: CDR1 SEHNR, CDR2 FQNEAQ (reference sequence). This CDR3 has 14 amino acids. Here the CDR3 reads CASSLGRTDYGYTF. The DNA of the CDR3 is TGTGCCAGCAGCTTAGGACGGACAGACTATGGCTACACCTTC.

The chain links TRBV25-1 to TRBJ2-5; 8 positions match TRBD1. Germline assignment: CDR1 MGHDK and CDR2 SYGVNS. The CDR3 loop spans 14 amino acids. V dropped 8 bases and J dropped 3; count of bases not matched to a gene: 8. The CDR3 is CASARTGRKETQYF. In DNA, the CDR3 is TGTGCCAGCGCCCGGACAGGGAGAAAAGAGACCCAGTACTTC.

The genes are TRBV18 and TRBJ1-2, with unresolved D. CDR3 length: 13 amino acids. The germline V gene encodes CDR1 KGHSH and CDR2 LQKENI. V was clipped by 0 bases and J by 4 bases, with 6 bases between them. For the CDR3, the DNA is TGTGCCAGCTCACCACCGGGCCCCTATGGCTACACCTTC. Translation: CASSPPGPYGYTF.

This clone was seen just once. The chain joins TRBV24-1 to TRBJ2-2, with 9 bases that match TRBD1. Unmatched junction bases numbered 10, after V lost 6 bases and J lost 6 bases. This CDR3 has 16 residues. Germline CDR1 KGHDR, CDR2 SFDVKD. The CDR3: CATSRWGQGEAGELFF. CDR3 sequence (DNA): TGTGCCACCAGTAGGTGGGGACAGGGAGAGGCCGGGGAGCTGTTTTTT.

The J gene is TRBJ2-3, the V gene TRBV24-1, with TRBD2 matching 8 bases. Germline V gene data show CDR1 as KGHDR and CDR2 as SFDVKD. There are 16 residues in the CDR3. V lost 7 bases, J lost 2 bases, and 10 bases stayed unmatched. The CDR3 nucleotides are TGTGCCACCAGCCTTAGTACTAGCGGTTTCACAGATACGCAGTATTTT. Translated, it gives CATSLSTSGFTDTQYF.

The chain uses TRBV7-9 and TRBJ1-2; D perhaps matches TRBD1 (6 bases). CDR1 is SEHNR, CDR2 FQNEAQ, per germline (reference sequence). Trimming removed 5 bases at V and 1 base at J, with 20 bases between. The CDR3 runs to 17 residues. The CDR3 is CASSTAGVRPFNYGYTF. For the CDR3, the DNA is TGTGCCAGCAGCACAGCAGGGGTTCGGCCCTTTAACTATGGCTACACCTTC.

The chain employs TRBV27 and TRBJ2-2, with unresolved D. The CDR3 has 13 amino acids. The V end was cut by 5 bases, the J end by 4 bases, with 8 bases between. Germline values: CDR1 MNHEY, CDR2 SMNVEV (reference sequence). CDR3 nucleotides: TGTGCCAGCAGTAAGCAAGTCACCGGGGAGCTGTTTTTT. It translates to CASSKQVTGELFF.

The J gene is TRBJ1-5, the V gene TRBV6-2 or TRBV6-3, with D tentatively TRBD1 (6 bases). The CDR3 sequence is 15 residues long. CDR1 is MNHEY and CDR2 is SVGEGT in the germline V gene. The germline V and J ends were trimmed by 2 bases and 4 bases, with 12 bases remaining between them. The CDR3 loop reads CASSYPTGSNQPQHF. The CDR3 DNA reads as TGTGCCAGCAGTTACCCGACAGGAAGTAATCAGCCCCAGCATTTT.

This sequence joins TRBV6-2 or TRBV6-3 and TRBJ1-1, with D tentatively TRBD1 (5 bases). The CDR3 runs 13 residues. Germline CDR1 and CDR2: MNHEY and SVGEGT. The V and J ends lost 5 bases and 1 base respectively, with 8 bases between them. CDR3 loop: CASSTGGNTEAFF. For the CDR3, the DNA is TGTGCCAGCAGTACCGGGGGGAACACTGAAGCTTTCTTT.

The rearrangement uses TRBV29-1 and TRBJ2-2; 8 bases map to TRBD1. The CDR3 contains 14 residues. V trimming: 6 bases; J trimming: 2 bases; junction bases outside the gene matches: 5. CDR1 and CDR2 from the germline V gene are SQVTM and ANQGSEA. CDR3 DNA: TGCAGCGTGCCCGGACAGGGTAACACCGGGGAGCTGTTTTTT. Residues: CSVPGQGNTGELFF.

J is TRBJ1-1 and V is TRBV24-1; 8 bases are a match to TRBD1. This CDR3 comprises 15 residues. Germline V lookup: CDR1 KGHDR, CDR2 SFDVKD. Trimming removed 4 bases from V and 1 base from J; junction bases left unmatched: 4. The CDR3 nucleotides are TGTGCCACCAGTGACCTTACAGGGGGGAACACTGAAGCTTTCTTT. It codes for CATSDLTGGNTEAFF.

The chain is built from TRBV18 and TRBJ2-2; the match to TRBD1 covers 8 bases. The length of the CDR3 is 16 residues. The J segment lost 3 bases and the V segment lost 2 bases, leaving 5 bases of the junction unmatched. Germline CDR1 reads KGHSH; CDR2 reads LQKENI. The CDR3 here is CASSPWQGADTGELFF. CDR3 DNA: TGTGCCAGCTCACCATGGCAGGGGGCTGACACCGGGGAGCTGTTTTTT.

This rearrangement joins TRBV5-6 to TRBJ2-7, with TRBD2 matching 13 bases. V lost 0 bases and J lost 5; bases outside the gene matches: 8. The germline gives CDR1 SGHDT, CDR2 YYEEEE. The CDR3 has 17 amino acids. The CDR3 DNA reads TGTGCCAGCAGCTTGGCCCTGACTAGCGGGGGGAGGGACGAGCAGTACTTC. This codes for CASSLALTSGGRDEQYF.

CDR3 bases: TGTGCCAGCAGCGTAGCGAGCGGGGGATCCACCGGGGAGCTGTTTTTT. Its protein product is CASSVASGGSTGELFF. The chain employs TRBV9 and TRBJ2-2; TRBD2 matches at 8 bases. The CDR3 is made up of 16 amino acids. From germline, CDR1 is SGDLS and CDR2 YYNGEE. V dropped 0 bases and J dropped 4; count of bases not matched to a gene: 5.

This clone was recorded only once. The CDR3 sequence: CARSGGTGVLSPGYTF. CDR3 DNA: TGTGCCAGAAGCGGGGGGACAGGCGTATTATCCCCGGGCTACACCTTC. This sequence joins TRBV7-5 and TRBJ1-2; the table assigns TRBD1, which was not confirmed against the DNA. TRBV7-5 is deemed a pseudogene. This CDR3 contains 16 residues.

The chain has TRBV4-3 and TRBJ2-5; 9 nucleotides agree with TRBD1. CDR1 is LGHNA, CDR2 YSLEER, per germline. V lost 1 base, J lost 2 bases, and 5 bases stayed unmatched. The CDR3 sequence is 16 residues long. The CDR3 DNA is TGCGCCAGCAGCCAAGGCCCGGGACAGGGACAAGAGACCCAGTACTTC. This translates into CASSQGPGQGQETQYF.